The clone carrying this TCR beta chain rates as medium-sized. Its antigen is still unknown. The record originates from a study of vaccination and CD4 T cells after COVID-19. For the study at large: SARS-CoV-2, HCoV-NL63, HCoV-OC43 and HCoV-229E supplied the overlapping spike peptides used to stimulate cells. Study-wide results and caveats: With convalescent patients, a median around 85% of reactive clones emerged solely after vaccination.

After removal of 5 bases from V and 9 bases from J, the junction contained 9 bases not matched to a gene. Germline-derived CDR1 and CDR2 are DFQATT and SNEGSKA (reference sequence). The CDR3 is 12 residues long. Stated treatment: approximately 11-day PBMC culture with coronavirus spike peptide pools or control peptides (ViraFEST assay). ViraFEST grew antigen-specific T cells using peptide pools, then sequenced TCRs. With the Oncomine TCR Beta short-read assay, DNA from cultured CD4+ T cells was sequenced. Scientists extracted genomic DNA from CD4+ T cells grown in culture. MiXCR, run by TCRdb on the PCR reads, gives a single entry per CDR3 protein. Of around 18,000 distinct CDR3 sequences in the sample, approximately 35% are singletons; the top ten hold 20% to 25%.

The V call is TRBV20-1, the J call TRBJ1-1; 7 nucleotides line up with TRBD1. The sequencing used CD4+ T cells from blood, cultured in vitro, collected before SARS-CoV-2 vaccination. This sequence was found in a human donor who received a COVID-19 vaccine. The DNA for the CDR3 is TGCAGTGCTTTAAAGGGGGACAGCCAAGCTTTCTTT. Translation gives CSALKGDSQAFF.